The next 18 T cell receptor beta chains were all read from a single sample in a study of human T cells and chemical hapten exposure. Time point described: patch test 2, 6 weeks after DPC sensitization. Sample treatment: therapeutic diphenylcyclopropenone sensitization with weekly scalp DPC. From the RACE reads, TCRdb called clonotypes with MiXCR, one entry per CDR3 protein. In the table there are fewer than 85,000 distinct CDR3 sequences, around a tenth of which are singletons. This sample comprised whole blood, obtained in connection with sensitization to the hapten diphenylcyclopropenone (DPC). The source of these receptors is a man between 18 and 29 years old with alopecia areata. Some clones in this sample may be carry-over from other donors' samples.

In this sample, this clonotype turned up many times. This rearrangement joins TRBV4-1 to TRBJ2-5, with a weak D call TRBD1 (5 bases). The germline V and J ends were trimmed by 0 bases and 4 bases, with 12 bases remaining between them. Germline assignment: CDR1 MGHRA and CDR2 YSYEKL. This CDR3 spans 15 amino acids. This chain's CDR3 is CASSQDPARGETQYF. The CDR3 DNA is TGCGCCAGCAGCCAAGATCCGGCTAGGGGAGAGACCCAGTACTTC.

Ten or more counts support this clonotype. The V call is TRBV11-2, the J call TRBJ1-1; the D is unclear. Deletions cut 5 bases from V and 4 bases from J, with 17 bases between. The CDR3 has 15 residues. Germline-derived CDR1 and CDR2 are SGHAT and FQNNGV. The DNA of the CDR3 is TGTGCCAGCAGCCCCGGGTACGTGGTCTTCACTGAAGCTTTCTTT. Translated: CASSPGYVVFTEAFF.

V usage is TRBV2 and J usage is TRBJ1-2; D might be TRBD1 (6 bases). V was cut by 4 bases and J by 6 bases, with 24 bases left in between. The germline CDR1 and CDR2 sequences are SNHLY and FYNNEI. This CDR3 contains 17 residues. The CDR3: CASSVVYSHRDGHGYTF. CDR3 nucleotides: TGTGCCAGCAGTGTTGTTTACTCTCACAGGGATGGCCATGGCTACACCTTC.

The chain recombines TRBV7-9 with TRBJ2-7; 7 nucleotides agree with TRBD1. The CDR3 has 13 residues. Germline CDR1 is SEHNR and CDR2 is FQNEAQ (reference sequence). V trimming: 5 bases; J trimming: 9 bases; junction bases outside the gene matches: 10. CDR3 amino acids: CASSPGQLTVQYF. For the CDR3, the DNA is TGTGCCAGCAGCCCGGGACAGCTCACCGTGCAGTACTTC.

The rearrangement joins TRBV11-1 to TRBJ2-3, with TRBD2 matching over 10 bases. With 2 bases clipped from V and 1 base from J, the junction kept 3 bases outside the gene matches. The germline V gene has CDR1 SGHAT and CDR2 FQDESV (reference sequence). This CDR3 is built from 16 residues. The CDR3 bases are TGTGCCAGCAGCTTACACGGACTAGCGGGCACAGATACGCAGTATTTT. It encodes CASSLHGLAGTDTQYF. Using reference TRBV11-1 and TRBJ2-3 for the parts outside the CDR3, the full variable domain is EAEVAQSPRYKITEKSQAVAFWCDPISGHATLYWYRQILGQGPELLVQFQDESVVDDSQLPKDRFSAERLKGVDSTLKIQPAELGDSAMYLCASSLHGLAGTDTQYFGPGTRLTVL.

The chain couples TRBV28 to TRBJ2-7; either TRBD1 or TRBD2 may fit D (5 bases each). Germline V gene data show CDR1 as MDHEN and CDR2 as SYDVKM. There are 15 residues in the CDR3. V lost 4 bases to trimming and J lost 0 bases, with 13 bases between them. CDR3 loop: CASSSPGPSSYEQYF. The CDR3 DNA reads as TGTGCCAGCAGTTCGCCGGGACCTAGCTCCTACGAGCAGTACTTC.

J is TRBJ1-5 and V is TRBV20-1; D unresolved. Trimming shortened V by 1 base and J by 9 bases, and 16 bases separated the two germline ends. The CDR3 spans 14 residues. CDR1 is DFQATT and CDR2 is SNEGSKA in the germline V gene (reference sequence). The CDR3 DNA reads as TGCAGTGCTAGAGGCCGGGCTATAAAGCGGCCCCAGCATTTT. Protein: CSARGRAIKRPQHF.

There are a few counts of this clonotype. The rearrangement uses TRBV6-2 or TRBV6-3 and TRBJ2-2, with 11 bases matching TRBD1. CDR3 length: 17 amino acids. CDR1 and CDR2 (germline): MNHEY, SVGEGT. J was trimmed by 4 bases and V by 2 bases; bases with no gene match: 6. The CDR3 DNA sequence: TGTGCCAGCAGTTACCCACCCGGGACAGGGGGCACCGGGGAGCTGTTTTTT. Its protein product is CASSYPPGTGGTGELFF.

This clonotype occurred many times. The chain links TRBV12-3 or TRBV12-4 to TRBJ1-2; 9 bases are shared with TRBD1. CDR3 length: 15 residues. V lost 5 bases to trimming and J lost 3 bases; unmatched junction nucleotides: 7. The CDR3 here is CASSRPGQGHYGYTF. Here the CDR3 DNA reads TGTGCCAGCAGTCGACCGGGACAGGGTCACTATGGCTACACCTTC.

This CDR3 is CASSDGQVNEKLFF. DNA for the CDR3: TGTGCCAGTAGTGACGGACAGGTTAATGAAAAACTGTTTTTT. The V gene is TRBV19, the J gene TRBJ1-4; 7 bases match TRBD1. The CDR3 is 14 amino acids. V lost 5 bases, J lost 4 bases, and 4 bases stayed unmatched. The germline CDR1 and CDR2 sequences are LNHDA and SQIVND (reference sequence).

This clonotype has a count of ten or more. The chain recombines TRBV7-3 with TRBJ1-6; no definite D call. V lost 3 bases, J lost 0 bases, and 6 bases lay in between. Germline lookup yields CDR1 SGHTA and CDR2 FQGTGA. The CDR3 runs to 15 residues. The CDR3 region has the DNA TGTGCCAGCAGCTTGCGAAGCTCCTATAATTCACCCCTCCACTTT. It specifies CASSLRSSYNSPLHF.

The V and J genes are TRBV2 and TRBJ2-5; D may be TRBD1 or TRBD2 (5 bases each). V lost 6 bases to trimming and J lost 5 bases, with 16 bases between them. CDR1 is SNHLY and CDR2 is FYNNEI in the germline V gene. The CDR3 length is 14 residues. The CDR3 is CASSRLGGAETQYF. The DNA for the CDR3 is TGTGCCAGCAGCCGTCTTGGGGGAGCTGAGACCCAGTACTTC. Using reference TRBV2 and TRBJ2-5 for the parts outside the CDR3, the full variable domain is EPEVTQTPSHQVTQMGQEVILRCVPISNHLYFYWYRQILGQKVEFLVSFYNNEISEKSEIFDDQFSVERPDGSNFTLKIRSTKLEDSAMYFCASSRLGGAETQYFGPGTRLLVL.

The chain carries TRBV5-1 and TRBJ2-7; 8 positions match TRBD1. This CDR3 spans 15 amino acids. Germline V gene data show CDR1 as SGHRS and CDR2 as YFSETQ. J was trimmed by 4 bases and V by 0 bases; bases with no gene match: 6. The CDR3 protein is CASSLETGVTYEQYF. The DNA for the CDR3 is TGCGCCAGCAGCTTGGAGACAGGGGTTACGTACGAGCAGTACTTC.

This clonotype was detected a few times. The chain uses TRBV6-2 or TRBV6-3 and TRBJ1-2, with 9 bases that match TRBD1. The CDR3 loop spans 13 amino acids. Trimming took 5 bases from V and 8 from J; bases not matched to a gene: 6. The germline CDR1 and CDR2 sequences are MNHEY and SVGEGT. Here the CDR3 reads CASSATGGYGYTF. The CDR3 bases are TGTGCCAGCAGTGCAACAGGGGGCTACGGCTACACCTTC.

This clonotype has a count of ten or more. V is TRBV5-1 and J is TRBJ1-2, with D possibly matching TRBD1 (6 bases). From germline, CDR1 is SGHRS and CDR2 YFSETQ. The ends were cut back, 2 bases at V and 6 bases at J, with 11 bases in the middle. The CDR3 length is 13 residues. The CDR3 here is CASSFSGGDGYTF. The CDR3 nucleotides are TGCGCCAGCAGCTTTAGCGGGGGCGATGGCTACACCTTC.

This clonotype has a handful of counts. The J gene is TRBJ1-4, the V gene TRBV3-1; D not certain. CDR1 and CDR2 from the germline V gene are LGHDT and YNNKEL (reference sequence). The V end was cut by 0 bases, the J end by 5 bases, with 10 bases between. CDR3 size: 15 residues. The CDR3 region has the DNA TGTGCCAGCAGCCAAGATATTGGGAGGAATGAAAAACTGTTTTTT. This gives the protein CASSQDIGRNEKLFF.

This clonotype was picked up a small number of times. This rearrangement joins TRBV29-1 to TRBJ2-5; tentatively, D is TRBD1 (6 bases). Germline V gene sequence: CDR1 SQVTM, CDR2 ANQGSEA. The CDR3 has 13 residues. The germline V and J ends were trimmed by 6 bases and 2 bases, with 13 bases remaining between them. The CDR3 DNA is TGCAGCGTGGACTCAGGGGTACAAGAGACCCAGTACTTC. It translates to CSVDSGVQETQYF.

This clonotype was counted ten times or more. V is TRBV29-1 and J is TRBJ2-2, with 7 nucleotides matching TRBD1. The CDR3 sequence is 14 residues long. Unmatched junction bases numbered 9, after V lost 4 bases and J lost 7 bases. Germline V gives CDR1 SQVTM, CDR2 ANQGSEA. In DNA form, the CDR3 reads TGCAGCGTTGGACAGGGAATTTGGGGCGGGGAGCTGTTTTTT. It encodes CSVGQGIWGGELFF.